The source of this TCR beta chain is a study of blood T cell repertoires in COVID-19. Profiling relied on immunoSEQ multiplex PCR, and the TCRdb table lists in-frame clones only, not all of them. The sample includes fewer than 120,000 clones, 70% to 90% of them seen just once. The receptor's source is a woman in her forties or fifties with acute or convalescent COVID-19. The source material was peripheral blood.

CDR3 in amino acids: CASSDDRLPYNEQFF. For the CDR3, the DNA is TGTGCCAGCAGTGACGACAGGCTTCCCTACAATGAGCAGTTCTTC. This chain joins TRBV6-4 and TRBJ2-1, with D tentatively TRBD1 (6 bases). V lost 2 bases and J lost 2, with 10 bases in between. The CDR3 extends over 15 amino acids. In germline, CDR1 is MRHNA, CDR2 SNTAGT.